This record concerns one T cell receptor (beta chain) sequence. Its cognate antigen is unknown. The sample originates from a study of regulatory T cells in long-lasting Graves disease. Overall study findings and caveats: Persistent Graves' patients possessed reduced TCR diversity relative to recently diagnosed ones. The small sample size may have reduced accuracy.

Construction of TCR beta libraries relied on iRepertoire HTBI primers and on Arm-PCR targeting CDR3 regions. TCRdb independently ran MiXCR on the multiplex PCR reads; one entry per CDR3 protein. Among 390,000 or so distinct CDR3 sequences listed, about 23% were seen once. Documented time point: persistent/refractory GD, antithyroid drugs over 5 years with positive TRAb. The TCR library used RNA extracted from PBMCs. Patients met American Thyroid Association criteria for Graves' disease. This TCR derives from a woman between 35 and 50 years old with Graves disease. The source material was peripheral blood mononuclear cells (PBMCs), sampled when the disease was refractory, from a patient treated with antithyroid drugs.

CDR3 nucleotides: TGTGCCTGGAGTGTAGTCTTGAACACCGGGGAGCTGTTTTTT. Encoded protein: CAWSVVLNTGELFF. The V call is TRBV30, the J call TRBJ2-2; no clear D. CDR1 GTSNPN and CDR2 SVGIG come from the germline V gene (reference sequence). V lost 0 bases, J lost 1 base, and 6 bases lay in between. This CDR3 has 14 amino acids.